A single sample gave rise to the 2 T cell receptor beta chains below, sequenced in a study of T cell responses to AZD1222 COVID-19 vaccine. The method was immunoSEQ multiplex PCR; TCRdb's version includes in-frame clones alone and lacks a portion of them. The table has approximately 93,000 clones, approximately 90% seen once. The sequenced sample was peripheral blood, obtained 28 days after the second AZD1222 dose. The receptors were sampled from an adult who received the AZD1222 COVID-19 vaccine.

The V gene is TRBV18, the J gene TRBJ1-2, with D perhaps TRBD1 (6 bases). V lost 3 bases and J 0 bases, leaving 8 bases between the germline ends. Germline V gene lookup returns CDR1 KGHSH and CDR2 LQKENI. This CDR3 is built from 14 residues. The CDR3 is CASSPRTANYGYTF. In nucleotides, the CDR3 is TGTGCCAGCTCACCTCGGACAGCTAACTATGGCTACACCTTC.

The rearrangement links TRBV4-3 to TRBJ1-2; a possible D gene is TRBD1 (5 bases). Germline V gene data show CDR1 as LGHNA and CDR2 as YSLEER. Trimming took 1 base from V and 0 from J, leaving 24 bases between them. This CDR3 spans 20 amino acids. CDR3 loop: CASSQVGRSGRDSSNYGYTF. The CDR3 DNA sequence: TGCGCCAGCAGCCAAGTGGGGCGTAGCGGTCGGGATTCTTCTAACTATGGCTACACCTTC.